This entry lists 31 T cell receptor beta chains sequenced from one sample in a study of T cells in Graves' hyperthyroidism and ophthalmopathy. RNA transcripts were the template for amplifying TCR beta CDR3 regions. HTBI primers drove first-round RT-PCR of the TCR CDR3. TCRdb re-called the multiplex PCR reads with MiXCR, one entry per CDR3 protein. The table records over 350,000 distinct CDR3 sequences, over 12% of them present only once. The sample taken for sequencing was blood. These receptors all stem from a man in his fifties with Graves' ophthalmopathy.

This clonotype occurred a few times. The genes are TRBV3-1 and TRBJ2-7, with D perhaps TRBD1 (6 bases). CDR3 length: 14 residues. V lost 0 bases to trimming and J lost 4 bases, with 10 bases between them. Germline V gene data show CDR1 as LGHDT and CDR2 as YNNKEL (reference sequence). Written as DNA, the CDR3 is TGTGCCAGCAGCCAAGACGGGACAAAATACGAGCAGTACTTC. Protein: CASSQDGTKYEQYF.

Many counts were recorded for this clonotype. The chain employs TRBV7-2 and TRBJ2-1; D possibly corresponds to TRBD2 (6 bases). The CDR3 spans 16 residues. The V gene lost 5 bases and the J gene lost 6 bases, with 20 bases spanning the gap. CDR1 is SGHTA, CDR2 FQGNSA, per germline. This chain's CDR3 is CASSQSAGLPGNEQFF. The CDR3 coding sequence is TGTGCCAGCAGCCAGAGTGCGGGACTCCCGGGCAATGAGCAGTTCTTC.

The rearrangement links TRBV7-3 to TRBJ2-3; D gene unclear. V dropped 5 bases and J dropped 3 bases, with 27 bases sitting between them. CDR3 length equals 19 residues. Germline CDR1 and CDR2: SGHTA and FQGTGA. As DNA, the CDR3 is TGTGCCAGCAGCCAAGCTGTCACCCGTCGCTCTATTGGAACAGATACGCAGTATTTT. Protein sequence: CASSQAVTRRSIGTDTQYF.

This clonotype has at least ten counts. The gene calls are TRBV7-6 and TRBJ1-1; weak D call: TRBD1 (6 bases). The CDR3 is made up of 12 amino acids. Trimming took 6 bases from V and 4 from J, leaving 9 bases between them. Germline V CDR1 and CDR2: SGHVS, FNYEAQ. CDR3 coding DNA: TGTGCCAGCAGTTCAGGGGCCACTGAAGCTTTCTTT. Residues: CASSSGATEAFF.

The table lists this clonotype with many counts. The J gene is TRBJ1-1, the V gene TRBV20-1; D is ambiguous. This CDR3 has 11 residues. Germline CDR1 DFQATT, CDR2 SNEGSKA (reference sequence). V shed 6 bases and J shed 8 bases, with 13 bases lying between them. The CDR3 sequence: CSAKDPKEAFF. The CDR3 DNA reads as TGCAGTGCGAAGGACCCTAAAGAAGCTTTCTTT.

This clonotype has more than one count but fewer than ten. The chain combines TRBV29-1 with TRBJ2-1; 7 bases are a match to TRBD1. Trimming took 5 bases from V and 4 from J; bases not matched to a gene: 8. This CDR3 comprises 14 residues. Germline V gene data show CDR1 as SQVTM and CDR2 as ANQGSEA. The CDR3 coding sequence is TGCAGCGTTAGGGACAGCTCTCAATACAATGAGCAGTTCTTC. It encodes CSVRDSSQYNEQFF.

V and J are TRBV20-1 and TRBJ2-7, with 8 bases matching TRBD1. J was trimmed by 0 bases and V by 5 bases; bases with no gene match: 3. This CDR3 spans 13 amino acids. From germline, CDR1 is DFQATT and CDR2 SNEGSKA (reference sequence). DNA for the CDR3: TGCAGTGCTGCACAGGGGGTCTCCTACGAGCAGTACTTC. Residues: CSAAQGVSYEQYF.

This chain joins TRBV10-2 and TRBJ1-4; D perhaps matches TRBD1 (5 bases). CDR1 is WSHSY, CDR2 SAAADI, per germline. The CDR3 is made up of 15 amino acids. V was trimmed by 5 bases and J by 4 bases, leaving 14 bases between them. This chain's CDR3 is CASSWGTLRNEKLFF. As DNA, the CDR3 is TGCGCCAGCAGTTGGGGGACCCTCCGTAATGAAAAACTGTTTTTT.

This clonotype was observed at least ten times. The V and J genes are TRBV5-1 and TRBJ2-1; TRBD2 aligns across 10 bases. The CDR3 contains 15 residues. CDR1 and CDR2 from the germline V gene are SGHRS and YFSETQ. J was trimmed by 9 bases and V by 4 bases; bases with no gene match: 10. The CDR3 spells CASSMVSGRAAEQFF. The CDR3 nucleotides read TGCGCCAGCAGCATGGTGAGCGGGAGGGCCGCTGAGCAGTTCTTC.

This clonotype came up a few times. The chain links TRBV15 to TRBJ1-1; D unresolved. Germline V CDR1 and CDR2: LNHNV, YYDKDF (reference sequence). The V and J ends lost 0 bases and 0 bases respectively, with 5 bases between them. The CDR3 spans 14 residues. This CDR3 reads CATSRDNMNTEAFF. CDR3 DNA: TGTGCCACCAGCAGAGATAACATGAACACTGAAGCTTTCTTT.

Ten or more counts support this clonotype. V gene TRBV2 combines with J gene TRBJ2-3; 9 bases match TRBD2. Germline assignment: CDR1 SNHLY and CDR2 FYNNEI. The CDR3 runs to 14 residues. CDR3 sequence: CACGLAGRTDTQYF. The CDR3 region has the DNA TGTGCGTGTGGGCTAGCGGGACGCACAGATACGCAGTATTTT.

The table lists this clonotype with many counts. The chain recombines TRBV20-1 with TRBJ1-3, with D unclear. CDR1 and CDR2 (germline): DFQATT, SNEGSKA (reference sequence). There are 11 residues in the CDR3. The V end was cut by 3 bases, the J end by 8 bases, with 8 bases between. CDR3 sequence: CSASDGYTIYF. CDR3 sequence (DNA): TGCAGTGCTAGTGACGGCTACACCATATATTTT.

The chain has TRBV20-1 and TRBJ2-1, with D perhaps TRBD2 (7 bases). Germline loops: CDR1 DFQATT, CDR2 SNEGSKA (reference sequence). V lost 0 bases, J lost 8 bases, and 11 bases lay in between. The CDR3 contains 13 residues. The CDR3 here is CSAREGGLHEQFF. CDR3 DNA sequence: TGCAGTGCTAGAGAGGGGGGGCTCCATGAGCAGTTCTTC.

This clonotype was detected many times. J is TRBJ2-7 and V is TRBV28, with D perhaps matching TRBD1 (6 bases). The germline V and J ends were trimmed by 7 bases and 1 base, with 17 bases remaining between them. The germline CDR1 and CDR2 sequences are MDHEN and SYDVKM. The CDR3 is made up of 15 amino acids. The CDR3 sequence: CASNLRDMPSYEQYF. The CDR3 nucleotides are TGTGCCAGCAATCTTCGGGACATGCCATCCTACGAGCAGTACTTC.

This clonotype showed up just a few times. The chain recombines TRBV7-3 with TRBJ2-3, with D maybe TRBD2 (5 bases). Germline values: CDR1 SGHTA, CDR2 FQGTGA. This CDR3 comprises 15 residues. Trimming took 4 bases from V and 9 from J, leaving 20 bases between them. The CDR3 coding sequence is TGTGCCAGCAGCTCCATCAGTGGGAGTGGAGCGACGCAGTATTTT. Its translation: CASSSISGSGATQYF.

Many counts were recorded for this clonotype. J is TRBJ2-1 and V is TRBV11-2; 7 positions match TRBD2. The trim removed 3 bases at V and 7 bases at J, leaving 12 bases unmatched. The germline V gene encodes CDR1 SGHAT and CDR2 FQNNGV. The CDR3 is made up of 16 amino acids. CDR3 bases: TGTGCCAGCAGCTTTGGCATCGGAGGCGGGAGTAATGAGCAGTTCTTC. Translating it yields CASSFGIGGGSNEQFF.

The table lists this clonotype with a few counts. The chain has TRBV20-1 and TRBJ2-1; D not certain. From germline, CDR1 is DFQATT and CDR2 SNEGSKA (reference sequence). V lost 5 bases and J 1 base, leaving 15 bases between the germline ends. This CDR3 is built from 15 residues. DNA of the CDR3: TGCAGTGCTCTCGCTGGATTACGATCCTACAATGAGCAGTTCTTC. Amino acid sequence: CSALAGLRSYNEQFF.

V gene TRBV20-1 combines with J gene TRBJ2-7, with TRBD2 matching 11 bases. With V trimmed by 0 bases and J by 3 bases, 7 bases remained unmatched. The CDR3 spans 16 residues. Germline V lookup: CDR1 DFQATT, CDR2 SNEGSKA (reference sequence). CDR3 in DNA: TGCAGTGCTAGAGACTTACTAGCGGGAGTAGACTACGAGCAGTACTTC. Translated: CSARDLLAGVDYEQYF.

In this sample, this clonotype turned up a few times. This could be a read error, since a much larger clone is one nucleotide away. The CDR3 nucleotides are TGTGTCAGCTGGGACAGGGCCTCCGAGCAGTACTTC. It specifies CVSWDRASEQYF. The chain couples TRBV27 to TRBJ2-7; 9 nucleotides agree with TRBD1. In germline, CDR1 is MNHEY, CDR2 SMNVEV (reference sequence). There are 12 residues in the CDR3.

The CDR3 is CASSASGRDFNEQFF. CDR3 nucleotide sequence: TGTGCCAGCAGCGCGAGCGGGAGGGACTTCAATGAGCAGTTCTTC. V gene TRBV7-9 combines with J gene TRBJ2-1; 10 bases line up with TRBD2. V lost 5 bases and J lost 6; bases outside the gene matches: 7. CDR1 is SEHNR and CDR2 is FQNEAQ in the germline V gene (reference sequence). There are 15 residues in the CDR3.

At least ten counts were recorded for this clonotype. V usage is TRBV27 and J usage is TRBJ1-2, with D possibly TRBD1 on 5 matching bases. The CDR3 covers 13 residues. The V end lost 8 bases, the J end lost 1 base, and 11 bases lay between the germline ends. Per germline, CDR1 MNHEY and CDR2 SMNVEV (reference sequence). The chain's CDR3 is CASSRTLNYGYTF. The CDR3 DNA sequence: TGTGCCAGCTCCCGGACACTTAACTATGGCTACACCTTC.

This clonotype was picked up many times. V usage is TRBV28 and J usage is TRBJ2-7, with TRBD2 matching over 8 bases. Germline CDR1 and CDR2: MDHEN and SYDVKM. This CDR3 comprises 16 residues. V lost 4 bases and J lost 4; bases outside the gene matches: 12. CDR3 sequence reads: CASSSQGAGVGYEQYF. The CDR3 coding sequence is TGTGCCAGCAGTTCCCAGGGAGCGGGAGTGGGGTACGAGCAGTACTTC.

This rearrangement joins TRBV24-1 to TRBJ1-1; a possible D gene is TRBD1 (6 bases). In germline, CDR1 is KGHDR, CDR2 SFDVKD. Trimming shortened V by 3 bases and J by 2 bases, and 9 bases separated the two germline ends. This CDR3 spans 14 amino acids. The CDR3 coding sequence is TGTGCCACCAGTGATGGGGGGCGCAACACTGAAGCTTTCTTT. It yields the protein CATSDGGRNTEAFF.

Many counts were recorded for this clonotype. This chain joins TRBV27 and TRBJ2-2, with a tentative D call TRBD1 (5 bases). Per the germline V gene, CDR1 is MNHEY and CDR2 is SMNVEV (reference sequence). CDR3 length equals 15 residues. The V end was cut by 3 bases, the J end by 1 base, with 9 bases between. CDR3 protein: CASSLGRVNTGELFF. The CDR3 bases are TGTGCCAGCAGTTTGGGCAGGGTGAACACCGGGGAGCTGTTTTTT.

This clonotype was seen a few times. This sequence joins TRBV20-1 and TRBJ1-3, with D uncertain. The CDR3 contains 16 residues. The germline V gene encodes CDR1 DFQATT and CDR2 SNEGSKA (reference sequence). The ends were cut back, 0 bases at V and 0 bases at J, with 12 bases in the middle. The CDR3 nucleotides are TGCAGTGCTAGAGATTCAACGAAGGCCTCTGGAAACACCATATATTTT. As protein: CSARDSTKASGNTIYF.

This clonotype was picked up many times. The chain carries TRBV29-1 and TRBJ1-1; TRBD1 aligns across 7 bases. The CDR3 extends over 13 amino acids. The V gene's germline CDR1 is SQVTM and CDR2 ANQGSEA. The ends lost 8 bases at V and 0 bases at J; junction bases unmatched: 6. The CDR3 sequence is CSSRRGMNTEAFF. The CDR3, as DNA: TGCAGCTCCCGCAGGGGGATGAACACTGAAGCTTTCTTT.

This clonotype was counted at least ten times. As DNA, the CDR3 is TGTGCCAGCAGCCCCCGGGACTATCGGGTGACCCAGTACTTC. Translating gives CASSPRDYRVTQYF. The rearrangement joins TRBV7-9 to TRBJ2-5; 7 bases agree with TRBD2. Trimming took 5 bases from V and 7 from J; bases not matched to a gene: 10. The CDR3 covers 14 residues. Looked up from germline, CDR1 is SEHNR and CDR2 is FQNEAQ (reference sequence).

About this clonotype: One end of the junction is discordant with germline, which a read error may explain. The J gene is TRBJ1-1, the V gene TRBV12-3 or TRBV12-4; D is undetermined. This CDR3 is 14 amino acids long. The CDR3 loop is CASTPTRGNTETFF. The DNA for the CDR3 is TGTGCCAGCACTCCCACCCGTGGGAACACTGAAACTTTCTTT.

This clonotype appeared many times. The chain links TRBV2 to TRBJ1-1; D gene unclear. V lost 2 bases to trimming and J lost 0 bases, with 7 bases between them. Germline CDR1 SNHLY, CDR2 FYNNEI. The CDR3 sequence is 14 residues long. This chain's CDR3 is CASSETGVNTEAFF. CDR3 nucleotides: TGTGCCAGCAGTGAAACGGGAGTGAACACTGAAGCTTTCTTT.

This clonotype appeared many times. The gene calls are TRBV18 and TRBJ2-7; 8 bases match TRBD1. V lost 6 bases, J lost 0 bases, and 7 bases stayed unmatched. CDR3 length: 15 amino acids. Germline assignment: CDR1 KGHSH and CDR2 LQKENI. CDR3 sequence (DNA): TGTGCCAGCTCGCCCAAGGGACAGGCCTCCTACGAGCAGTACTTC. This translates into CASSPKGQASYEQYF.

This clonotype was picked up many times. J is TRBJ1-1 and V is TRBV12-3 or TRBV12-4, with D possibly matching TRBD1 (5 bases). V lost 1 base to trimming and J lost 1 base, with 16 bases between them. CDR3 length: 17 amino acids. The CDR3 here is CASSLGPGGGENTEAFF. The DNA for the CDR3 is TGTGCCAGCAGTTTAGGACCAGGCGGGGGAGAGAACACTGAAGCTTTCTTT.